The clone carrying this T cell receptor beta chain was recorded at least ten times. The antigen remains undetermined. The sample belongs to a study of T cells in Graves' hyperthyroidism and ophthalmopathy. Points from the study as a whole: Blood shared most expanded thyroid clonotypes above 0.001.

Each person with ophthalmopathy scored at least 3 on the Clinical Activity Score, reached NOSPECS grade 4 or higher, and had been ill under 3 months. The PBMCs were taken from less than 11 ml of fresh peripheral blood. RNA transcripts were the template for amplifying TCR beta CDR3 regions. Primed by the HTBI set, a first-round RT-PCR was run on the TCR CDR3. A single record per CDR3 protein comes from TCRdb applying MiXCR to the multiplex PCR reads. The sample holds about 610,000 distinct CDR3 sequences, more than 15% seen once. This receptor was obtained from a woman aged 40 to 49 with Graves' ophthalmopathy. The sequencing sample was made of blood.

The CDR3 region has the DNA TGCGCCAGCAGCTTAGAAGACAGCTACGAGCAGTACTTC. Protein product: CASSLEDSYEQYF. The rearrangement links TRBV5-1 to TRBJ2-7; TRBD1 might be the D (5 bases). The CDR3 is made up of 13 amino acids. Germline V CDR1 and CDR2: SGHRS, YFSETQ. V lost 2 bases to trimming and J lost 3 bases, with 9 bases between them.